This TCR beta chain was retrieved from a study of blood T cell repertoires in COVID-19. Study in general: Samples of COVID-19 (acute and convalescent) were obtained from the United States, Italy and Spain.

Trimming stripped 1 base from V and 1 base from J, with 11 bases between. Germline V gene sequence: CDR1 SGHVS, CDR2 FNYEAQ. This CDR3 is 15 amino acids long. TCRdb's copy holds only in-frame clones and misses some; the assay was immunoSEQ multiplex PCR. This sample has over 250,000 clones; about 90% occur once, and the top ten carry about 1.6%. Sequences were obtained from peripheral blood. The V gene is TRBV7-6, the J gene TRBJ2-7; D remains unclear. This TCR derives from a woman aged 35 to 49 who had recovered from COVID-19. CDR3 nucleotide sequence: TGTGCCAGCAGCTTAGGGGCAGTCCGGTCCTACGAGCAGTACTTC. It specifies CASSLGAVRSYEQYF.